This T cell receptor (beta chain) was identified in a study of cytomegalovirus exposure and HLA in healthy donors. Study conclusions and caveats: TCR beta V- and J-gene trimming was later associated with a missense DCLRE1C variant.

PCR amplification relied on 60 Vbeta primers (plus 13 Jbeta primers). Method: immunoSEQ multiplex PCR; TCRdb's copy keeps in-frame clones and lacks some. The profile covers around 120,000 clones, with 60% to 85% appearing a single time and around 5.1% taken by the ten largest. This CDR3 spans 16 amino acids. CDR1 is MNHEY, CDR2 SMNVEV, per germline (reference sequence). V was pared by 4 bases and J by 1 base, with 16 bases between. With regard to this clone: Its antigen is unknown.

The chain joins TRBV27 to TRBJ1-1, with D hard to call. The clonotype comes from a female donor in good health and CMV-seropositive. Sequenced sample: PBMCs. CDR3: CASSYSSELRNTEAFF. Written as DNA, the CDR3 is TGTGCCAGCAGTTATTCCTCCGAACTCCGGAACACTGAAGCTTTCTTT.